This T cell receptor beta chain was sequenced in a study of spatial heterogeneity in lung cancer. Study overall: Sequences of the beta chain were consistently detected in greater numbers than alpha-chain sequences. On average, each unique TCR and UMI combination appeared more than ten times in raw reads. Study-level results: Ubiquitous expanded tumor TCRs appeared in blood more at resection than follow-up.

This CDR3 has 15 amino acids. Germline loops: CDR1 SSHAT, CDR2 FNYEAQ (reference sequence). This clonotype was observed many times. As yet, its antigen is unknown. A read error may account for a junction end that differs from germline. A single record per CDR3 protein comes from TCRdb applying MiXCR to the 5' RACE reads. The sample yields some 21,000 distinct CDR3 sequences, 3.3% seen once. Time point described: sample taken at primary tumor resection. The sequenced material consisted of unsorted whole RNA from tumor, nontumor lung or frozen PBMC. This chain uses TRBV7-7 with TRBJ2-1; D might be TRBD1 or TRBD2, each matching 7 bases. The source was PBMCs, collected at surgery. The receptor's source is a female donor with early-stage non-small cell lung cancer. The CDR3 nucleotides are TGTGCTAGCAGCTTAGGGGGGGGACAGATGAGCGAGCAGTTCTTC. Its protein product is CASSLGGGQMSEQFF.